The 13 T cell receptor beta chains below come from one sample, sequenced in a study of T cell clones after liver transplantation. The table came from immunoSEQ multiplex PCR; TCRdb's copy has only in-frame clones and leaves some out. The sample contains 65,000 to 90,000 clones, over 85% of which appear only once. Sequencing was performed on CD4+ T cells from blood, taken before liver transplant. The receptors stem from a human donor who received a liver transplant.

This clone was observed once. The CDR3 sequence: CASGKRVKPEKLFF. CDR3 coding DNA: TGTGCCTCAGGGAAAAGGGTAAAACCTGAAAAACTGTTTTTT. This sequence joins TRBV6-5 and TRBJ1-4, with D perhaps matching TRBD1 (5 bases). The CDR3 contains 14 residues. The germline CDR1 and CDR2 sequences are MNHEY and SVGAGI. V gave up 11 bases and J gave up 7 bases, with 20 bases separating them.

The chain has TRBV7-8 and TRBJ2-7; TRBD2 matches 15 bases. Germline V gives CDR1 SGHVS, CDR2 FQNEAQ. The J segment lost 3 bases and the V segment lost 5 bases, leaving 11 bases of the junction unmatched. CDR3 size: 18 residues. This CDR3 is CASSPPRTSGRAFYEQYF. In nucleotides, the CDR3 is TGTGCCAGCAGCCCCCCCCGGACTAGCGGGAGGGCCTTCTACGAGCAGTACTTC.

The chain employs TRBV6-1 and TRBJ2-1, with 7 nucleotides matching TRBD2. The CDR3 has 13 amino acids. V was clipped by 5 bases and J by 7 bases; unmatched bases: 5. Per the germline V gene, CDR1 is MNHNS and CDR2 is SASEGT. The CDR3 nucleotides read TGTGCCAGCAGTCTGACTAGCAAGAATGAGCAGTTCTTC. Translating it yields CASSLTSKNEQFF.

The J gene is TRBJ1-4, the V gene TRBV11-3, with 8 bases that match TRBD1. This CDR3 has 14 amino acids. The V segment lost 8 bases and the J segment 7 bases; nucleotides outside the gene matches: 9. Per germline, CDR1 SGHNT and CDR2 YENEEA. The CDR3 sequence is CASSPDRGGEKLFF. CDR3 in DNA: TGTGCCAGCTCCCCCGACAGGGGTGGTGAAAAACTGTTTTTT.

The genes are TRBV7-2 and TRBJ2-1; 10 nucleotides agree with TRBD2. The CDR3 runs 15 residues. CDR1 SGHTA and CDR2 FQGNSA come from the germline V gene. The trim removed 2 bases at V and 9 bases at J, leaving 7 bases unmatched. CDR3 amino acids: CASSLRVSGRFEQFF. DNA for the CDR3: TGTGCCAGCAGCTTAAGGGTTAGCGGGAGGTTTGAGCAGTTCTTC.

This sequence joins TRBV9 and TRBJ2-5; 10 nucleotides line up with TRBD1. V lost 4 bases to trimming and J lost 3 bases; unmatched junction nucleotides: 9. Germline V lookup: CDR1 SGDLS, CDR2 YYNGEE. The length of the CDR3 is 16 residues. This chain's CDR3 is CASSIYPGTGEETQYF. CDR3 bases: TGTGCCAGCAGCATCTATCCCGGGACAGGGGAAGAGACCCAGTACTTC.

The V gene is TRBV5-1, the J gene TRBJ1-4; D remains ambiguous. Trimming took off 4 bases at V and 2 bases at J, with 21 bases between the two ends. Germline assignment: CDR1 SGHRS and CDR2 YFSETQ. CDR3 length: 18 residues. The CDR3 bases are TGCGCCAGCAGCCTGGGCGTTTGGAGTGGAGGGACTAATGAAAAACTGTTTTTT. Its protein product is CASSLGVWSGGTNEKLFF.

V and J are TRBV7-3 and TRBJ2-7; 8 positions agree with TRBD2. The CDR3 extends over 15 amino acids. V lost 2 bases and J lost 3; bases outside the gene matches: 6. The V gene's germline CDR1 is SGHTA and CDR2 FQGTGA. CDR3 amino acids: CASSLGPGGDYEQYF. The CDR3, as DNA: TGTGCCAGCAGCTTAGGTCCGGGAGGGGACTACGAGCAGTACTTC. The variable domain in full, completed from reference TRBV7-3 and TRBJ2-7, reads GAGVSQTPSNKVTEKGKYVELRCDPISGHTALYWYRQSLGQGPEFLIYFQGTGAADDSGLPNDRFFAVRPEGSVSTLKIQRTERGDSAVYLCASSLGPGGDYEQYFGPGTRLTVT.

The chain couples TRBV5-6 to TRBJ1-2; D gene ambiguous. Germline CDR1 is SGHDT and CDR2 is YYEEEE. The CDR3 covers 14 residues. The V end was cut by 0 bases, the J end by 7 bases, with 13 bases between. The CDR3 DNA is TGTGCCAGCAGCTTGGACCAGGTCTCGGGTGGCTACACCTTC. Encoded protein: CASSLDQVSGGYTF.

The chain is built from TRBV2 and TRBJ1-1, with 10 bases matching TRBD1. This CDR3 has 16 amino acids. The germline V gene encodes CDR1 SNHLY and CDR2 FYNNEI. The junction had 9 bases not matched to a gene; V was cut back by 6 bases and J by 2 bases. CDR3 residues: CASRLGQGVGNTEAFF. CDR3 bases: TGTGCCAGCAGATTAGGACAGGGGGTCGGCAACACTGAAGCTTTCTTT.

The chain recombines TRBV7-3 with TRBJ2-5; D may be TRBD1 or TRBD2 (5 bases each). V was trimmed by 5 bases and J by 4 bases, leaving 11 bases between them. The CDR3 extends over 13 amino acids. Germline V lookup: CDR1 SGHTA, CDR2 FQGTGA. This CDR3 is CASSLKRGETQYF. The CDR3 DNA is TGTGCCAGCAGCCTCAAGAGGGGAGAGACCCAGTACTTC.

The chain couples TRBV19 to TRBJ2-2; D might be TRBD1 (6 bases). V lost 3 bases, J lost 7 bases, and 18 bases lay in between. The length of the CDR3 is 16 residues. Germline V gene data show CDR1 as LNHDA and CDR2 as SQIVND (reference sequence). The CDR3 is CASSIASRTGNGELFF. CDR3 DNA sequence: TGTGCCAGTAGTATTGCATCACGAACAGGGAACGGGGAGCTGTTTTTT.

The rearrangement uses TRBV29-1 and TRBJ1-3, with a tentative D call TRBD1 (6 bases). This CDR3 comprises 15 residues. Germline-derived CDR1 and CDR2 are SQVTM and ANQGSEA. Between the trimmed V and J ends, which lost 6 bases and 0 bases, there was a span of 15 bases. CDR3 amino acids: CSVGGQSISGNTIYF. The CDR3 DNA reads TGCAGCGTCGGTGGACAGAGTATCTCTGGAAACACCATATATTTT.